This T cell receptor beta chain stems from a study of cytomegalovirus exposure and HLA in healthy donors. Background on the study: Prior work identified under 130 million unique TCR beta sequences in approximately 200 million T cells.

This CDR3 region has 15 residues. Germline V gene data show CDR1 as LNHDA and CDR2 as SQIVND (reference sequence). V dropped 3 bases and J dropped 0 bases, with 9 bases sitting between them. The PCR used 60 Vbeta and 13 Jbeta primers. Original handling: Unique TCR beta chains numbered approximately 76 million in a later analysis, with roughly 11 million shared. Clones were sequenced by immunoSEQ multiplex PCR, and TCRdb holds only the in-frame ones, with some missing. The V and J calls and clone size are taken from that table; D and trimming were inferred from the DNA. There are 240,000 or so clones in the sample; about 80% occur only once, and 5.4% lies in the top ten. A word on this clone: Its specificity is not known.

The study's findings and limits: About 87% or about 30% of the time was how often most TCR beta V segments were productive, according to an earlier analysis. For most subjects, TCR beta sequences were reported to predict HLA-A and HLA-B alleles with accuracy.

The receptor was isolated from a woman between 40 and 55 years old in good health and CMV-seropositive. The chain recombines TRBV19 with TRBJ2-1; D might be TRBD1 (5 bases). Sequencing input: PBMCs. Here the CDR3 reads CASSIRAHSYNEQFF. Here the CDR3 DNA reads TGTGCCAGTAGTATCAGGGCCCACTCCTACAATGAGCAGTTCTTC.